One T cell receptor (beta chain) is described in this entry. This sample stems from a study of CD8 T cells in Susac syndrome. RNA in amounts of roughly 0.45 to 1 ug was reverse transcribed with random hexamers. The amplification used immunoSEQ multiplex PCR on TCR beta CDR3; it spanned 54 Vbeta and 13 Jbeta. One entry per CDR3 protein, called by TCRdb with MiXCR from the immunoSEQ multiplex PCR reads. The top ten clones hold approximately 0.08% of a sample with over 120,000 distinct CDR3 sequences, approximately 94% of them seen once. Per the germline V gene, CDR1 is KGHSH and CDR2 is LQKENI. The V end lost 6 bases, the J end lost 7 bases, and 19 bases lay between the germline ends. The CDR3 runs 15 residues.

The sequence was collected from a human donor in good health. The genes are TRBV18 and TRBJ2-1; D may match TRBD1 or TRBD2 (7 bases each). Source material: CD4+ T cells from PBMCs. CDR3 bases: TGTGCCAGCTCCCCTTGGGAGGGGGCCCGGAATGAGCAGTTCTTC. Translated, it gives CASSPWEGARNEQFF.